The entry below describes one T cell receptor beta chain. There is no known antigen for this receptor. The sample holds no much larger clone one base away, and base qualities are not on file. TCR beta CDR3 regions were sequenced from DNA using the immunoSEQ Assay. The published analysis was carried out like this. To compute T cell density, TCR beta template counts were normalized to usable DNA, which was estimated by amplifying housekeeping genes. Using the preseqR package, richness was estimated by extrapolating to 120,000 templates for tissue samples and 400,000 templates for PBMC samples. Clonality was calculated as one minus Pielou's evenness. Tissue-enriched TCRs were identified by differential abundance testing using productive amino-acid clonotypes, minimum total count 5 and alpha 0.1. The Jaccard Index and the Morisita Overlap Index were used to quantify repertoire overlap between compartments. TCR beta CDR3s were clustered by GLIPH together with public tetramer-defined viral CDR3s, and at least three viral sequences plus V-gene enrichment were required for viral motifs. As stored in TCRdb, this immuneACCESS dataset retains in-frame rearrangements with V and J assigned. A fraction of the clones does not appear; measured against another copy, unresolved V genes explain less than half of the discrepancy, and the remainder lacks a known reason. V and J calls and clone size are given by that table; D and trimming were obtained from the DNA. The sample table holds fewer than 20,000 clones, of which 85% were seen once. Jointly, the top ten make up approximately 20% of the sample.

The data derive from a study of T cells in localized non-small cell lung cancer (TCRdb year 2020). About the full investigation: The study analyzed T cell repertoires of a few hundred early-stage NSCLC patients, comparing tumors and uninvolved tumor-adjacent lungs. The cohort consisted of roughly 240 treatment-naive NSCLC patients whose localized lung tumors had been resected. A mean age of around 66 years was recorded for the NSCLC patients, of whom roughly 130 were male and 95 to 110 were female. The research as a whole found: Uninvolved tumor-adjacent lung showed the highest T cell clonality, higher than tumor, which suggests more focused antigenic responses in the uninvolved tumor-adjacent lung. A median of 57 of the top 100 tumor clones were detected in paired uninvolved adjacent lung, and 25 to 35 of these tumor clones were also found among the top 100 clones of the paired uninvolved adjacent lung. Because the study design was exploratory, TCR variables were selected using unadjusted p-values without false-discovery rate correction. Higher blood T cell density associated with longer overall survival, while higher adjacent-lung clonality associated with shorter survival. Because multi-region sequencing of the tumors was not done, intratumor heterogeneity could not be ruled out.

At diagnosis, peripheral blood, uninvolved tumor-adjacent lung and tumor were collected and were preserved as a mix of fresh-frozen and FFPE material. For TCR repertoire profiling, the blood samples were analyzed as peripheral blood mononuclear cells. The receptor was derived from a male donor at least 60 years old with stage I lung adenocarcinoma. Source: peripheral blood, taken before any cancer treatment.

The CDR3 region: CASRILRTAWGEQYF. The sequenced DNA: TGTGCCAGCAGGATATTGAGGACTGCTTGGGGCGAGCAGTACTTC. The chain uses TRBV6-1 and TRBJ2-7; a tentative D call is TRBD2 (5 bases match). The CDR3 contains 15 residues, cysteine and phenylalanine counted. The entry retains the CDR3 DNA only, 45 bases that are in frame from base 1. V sheds 6 bases and J sheds 6 bases, leaving 21 bases between their ends. CDR1 and CDR2, per the germline V gene, are MNHNS and SASEGT.